These 5 T cell receptor beta chains originate from one sample sequenced in a study of persistence of HIV-infected CD4 T cells. No cognate antigen is known for these TCRs. The libraries were made with immunoSEQ version 4 in survey mode. The data were produced by immunoSEQ multiplex PCR, yet TCRdb's version contains in-frame clones alone and is incomplete. The sample consists of roughly 32,000 clones, roughly 82% of them appearing once. Stimulation used 10 ug/mL lysate from CMV-infected fibroblasts. CD40L-negative CD69-negative CD45RO-high memory CD4+ T cells were sorted as populations depleted of antigen-responding cells. Source: CD4+ T cells sorted from PBMCs after approximately 18-hour stimulation, taken from a patient who received antiretroviral therapy. All receptors derive from an adult man with HIV who was CMV-seropositive.

The CDR3, as DNA: TGTGCCAGCAGCCACGGACAGGGACTCTACGAGCAGTACTTC. Its translation: CASSHGQGLYEQYF. The rearrangement links TRBV5-5 to TRBJ2-7; 8 positions match TRBD1. The ends lost 4 bases at V and 3 bases at J; junction bases unmatched: 6. Germline V gives CDR1 SGHKS, CDR2 YYEKEE (reference sequence). The CDR3 length is 14 residues. Full variable domain (remainder filled in from reference TRBV5-5 and TRBJ2-7): DAGVTQSPTHLIKTRGQQVTLRCSPISGHKSVSWYQQVLGQGPQFIFQYYEKEERGRGNFPDRFSARQFPNYSSELNVNALLLGDSALYLCASSHGQGLYEQYFGPGTRLTVT.

The V call is TRBV19, the J call TRBJ1-4; 7 positions agree with TRBD1. Germline assignment: CDR1 LNHDA and CDR2 SQIVND (reference sequence). The CDR3 sequence is 14 residues long. V shed 1 base and J 7 bases; nucleotides not matched to a gene: 3. CDR3 nucleotide sequence: TGTGCCAGTAGTATAGCACAGGGGAGTGAAAAACTGTTTTTT. Protein: CASSIAQGSEKLFF. Supplemented by reference TRBV19 and TRBJ1-4, the full variable domain reads DGGITQSPKYLFRKEGQNVTLSCEQNLNHDAMYWYRQDPGQGLRLIYYSQIVNDFQKGDIAEGYSVSREKKESFPLTVTSAQKNPTAFYLCASSIAQGSEKLFFGSGTQLSVL.

The chain links TRBV6-5 to TRBJ2-7; TRBD1 matches 9 bases. From germline, CDR1 is MNHEY and CDR2 SVGAGI. Trimming removed 8 bases from V and 5 bases from J; junction bases left unmatched: 10. CDR3 size: 14 residues. The CDR3 here is CASARSHRGHEQYF. The DNA of the CDR3 is TGTGCCAGCGCCCGCAGTCACAGGGGGCACGAGCAGTACTTC.

J is TRBJ1-5 and V is TRBV18; 7 positions agree with TRBD1. CDR1 KGHSH and CDR2 LQKENI come from the germline V gene. The CDR3 is made up of 14 amino acids. Trimming took 5 bases from V and 5 from J; bases not matched to a gene: 6. The CDR3 DNA is TGTGCCAGCTCATGGACAGGCGAATATCAGCCCCAGCATTTT. Amino acid sequence: CASSWTGEYQPQHF.

The chain couples TRBV30 to TRBJ2-1, with D unresolved. V gave up 1 base and J gave up 4 bases, with 2 bases separating them. This CDR3 region has 11 residues. Germline V lookup: CDR1 GTSNPN, CDR2 SVGIG (reference sequence). Written as DNA, the CDR3 is TGTGCCTGGAGTGGTTACAATGAGCAGTTCTTC. Amino acid sequence: CAWSGYNEQFF.